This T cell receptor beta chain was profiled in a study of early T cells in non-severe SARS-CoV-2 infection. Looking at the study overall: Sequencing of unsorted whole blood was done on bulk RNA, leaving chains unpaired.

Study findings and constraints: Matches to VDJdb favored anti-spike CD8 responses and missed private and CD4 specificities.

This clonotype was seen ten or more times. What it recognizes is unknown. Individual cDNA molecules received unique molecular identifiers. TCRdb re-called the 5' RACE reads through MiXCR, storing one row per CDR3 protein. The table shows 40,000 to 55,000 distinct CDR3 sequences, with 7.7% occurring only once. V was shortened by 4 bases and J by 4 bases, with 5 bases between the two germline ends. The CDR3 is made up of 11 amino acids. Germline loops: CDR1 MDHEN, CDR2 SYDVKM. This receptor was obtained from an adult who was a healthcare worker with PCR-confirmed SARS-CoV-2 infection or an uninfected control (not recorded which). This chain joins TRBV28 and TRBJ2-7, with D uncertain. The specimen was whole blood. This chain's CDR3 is CASSSWYEQYF. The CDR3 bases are TGTGCCAGCAGTTCATGGTACGAGCAGTACTTC.